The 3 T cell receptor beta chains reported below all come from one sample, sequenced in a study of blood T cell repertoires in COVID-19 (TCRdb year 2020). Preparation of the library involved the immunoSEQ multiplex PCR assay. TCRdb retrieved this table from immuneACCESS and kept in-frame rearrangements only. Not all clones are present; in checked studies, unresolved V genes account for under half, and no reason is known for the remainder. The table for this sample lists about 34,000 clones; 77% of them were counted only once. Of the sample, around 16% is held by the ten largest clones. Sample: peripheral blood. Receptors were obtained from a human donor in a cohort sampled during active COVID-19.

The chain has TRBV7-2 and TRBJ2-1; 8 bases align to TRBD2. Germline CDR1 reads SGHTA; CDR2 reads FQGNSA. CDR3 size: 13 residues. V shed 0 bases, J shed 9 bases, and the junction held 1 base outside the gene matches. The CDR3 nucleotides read TGTGCCAGCAGCTTAGCGCGGGGGGTTGAGCAGTTCTTC. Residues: CASSLARGVEQFF.

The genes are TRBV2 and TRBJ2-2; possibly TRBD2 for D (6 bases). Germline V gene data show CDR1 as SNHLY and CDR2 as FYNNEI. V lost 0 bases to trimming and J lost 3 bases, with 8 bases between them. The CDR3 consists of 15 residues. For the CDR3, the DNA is TGTGCCAGCAGTGAAGCGGGACTGTACACCGGGGAGCTGTTTTTT. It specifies CASSEAGLYTGELFF.

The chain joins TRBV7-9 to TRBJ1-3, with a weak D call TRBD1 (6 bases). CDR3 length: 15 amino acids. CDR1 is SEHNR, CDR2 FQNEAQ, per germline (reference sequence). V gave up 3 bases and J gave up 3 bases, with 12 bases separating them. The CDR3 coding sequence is TGTGCCAGCAGCTTTCCAGGGGTGGGTGGAAACACCATATATTTT. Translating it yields CASSFPGVGGNTIYF.